A selection of T cell receptor beta chains follows, all from one sample in a study of T cell responses to AZD1222 COVID-19 vaccine. The repertoire was sequenced with immunoSEQ multiplex PCR; TCRdb's copy has only in-frame clones and lacks some. The repertoire has roughly 78,000 clones, 82% of them found once; the top ten carry 2.9%. The input for sequencing was peripheral blood, taken on day 0 of AZD1222 vaccination. The receptors stem from an adult in good health. CDR3s include the opening cysteine and the closing phenylalanine or tryptophan. A D gene is named only where the DNA matches it firmly. Clone size appears in some rows only: once, few, many, or a class for an expanded clone.

D: TRBD2
V: TRBV2
J: TRBJ2-5
size: NA
CDR3: CASSSSGGTETQYF
DNA: TGTGCCAGCAGTTCGAGCGGGGGGACAGAGACCCAGTACTTC

D: TRBD1
V: TRBV10-3
J: TRBJ2-5
size: NA
CDR3: CAIRETGDQETQYF
DNA: TGTGCCATCAGGGAGACAGGGGACCAAGAGACCCAGTACTTC

D: TRBD1
V: TRBV5-5
J: TRBJ1-3
size: NA
CDR3: CASSLDQGAGNTIYF
DNA: TGTGCCAGCAGCTTGGACCAGGGGGCTGGAAACACCATATATTTT

D: NA
V: TRBV7-8
J: TRBJ1-5
size: NA
CDR3: CASSLELGGQPQHF
DNA: TGTGCCAGCAGCTTAGAACTGGGGGGTCAGCCCCAGCATTTT

D: NA
V: TRBV6-5
J: TRBJ2-3
size: NA
CDR3: CASSSMSSTDTQYF
DNA: TGTGCCAGCAGCTCGATGTCCAGCACAGATACGCAGTATTTT

D: TRBD2
V: TRBV4-3
J: TRBJ2-2
size: NA
CDR3: CASSQNSGRRTGELFF
DNA: TGCGCCAGCAGCCAGAACAGCGGGAGGCGAACCGGGGAGCTGTTTTTT

D: TRBD1
V: TRBV30
J: TRBJ1-5
size: NA
CDR3: CAWSLGQSNQPQHF
DNA: TGTGCCTGGAGTCTGGGACAGAGCAATCAGCCCCAGCATTTT

D: NA
V: TRBV30
J: TRBJ1-1
size: NA
CDR3: CAWSLAENTEAFF
DNA: TGTGCCTGGAGTCTTGCAGAGAACACTGAAGCTTTCTTT

D: TRBD2
V: TRBV7-2
J: TRBJ2-5
size: NA
CDR3: CASSLLASGDQETQYF
DNA: TGTGCCAGCAGCTTACTAGCTAGCGGGGATCAAGAGACCCAGTACTTC

D: NA
V: TRBV19
J: TRBJ1-1
size: NA
CDR3: CASSTPIAEAFF
DNA: TGTGCCAGTAGTACTCCAATCGCTGAAGCTTTCTTT

D: TRBD1
V: TRBV5-4
J: TRBJ1-4
size: NA
CDR3: CASSLQGNEKLFF
DNA: TGTGCCAGCAGCTTACAGGGGAATGAAAAACTGTTTTTT

D: NA
V: TRBV11-2
J: TRBJ2-1
size: NA
CDR3: CASSSRAGIYNEQFF
DNA: TGTGCCAGCTCAAGCCGGGCAGGGATCTACAATGAGCAGTTCTTC

D: NA
V: TRBV3-1/TRBV3-2
J: TRBJ2-7
size: NA
CDR3: CASSQGMGPAYEQYF
DNA: TGTGCCAGCAGCCAAGGGATGGGACCGGCCTACGAGCAGTACTTC

D: NA
V: TRBV27
J: TRBJ2-7
size: NA
CDR3: CASSSTGGGGYEQYF
DNA: TGTGCCAGCAGCTCAACAGGTGGAGGAGGCTACGAGCAGTACTTC

D: NA
V: TRBV2
J: TRBJ2-3
size: NA
CDR3: CASSSGADTQYF
DNA: TGTGCCAGCTCCTCAGGGGCCGATACGCAGTATTTT

D: TRBD1
V: TRBV23-1
J: TRBJ2-1
size: NA
CDR3: CASSQPDRGPYNEQFF
DNA: TGCGCCAGCAGTCAACCCGACAGGGGGCCCTACAATGAGCAGTTCTTC

D: TRBD2
V: TRBV9
J: TRBJ2-3
size: NA
CDR3: CASSVDPGTSGRADTQYF
DNA: TGTGCCAGCAGCGTAGATCCAGGGACTAGCGGGAGGGCAGATACGCAGTATTTT

D: NA
V: TRBV6-5
J: TRBJ1-4
size: NA
CDR3: CASSLDSYNEKLFF
DNA: TGTGCCAGCTCTTTAGACAGTTATAATGAAAAACTGTTTTTT

D: NA
V: TRBV5-1
J: TRBJ2-7
size: few
CDR3: CASSSPDTPGPALYEQYF
DNA: TGCGCCAGCAGCTCCCCCGACACCCCCGGGCCCGCGCTTTACGAGCAGTACTTC

D: NA
V: TRBV6-5
J: TRBJ2-1
size: NA
CDR3: CASSLGLAPDNEQFF
DNA: TGTGCCAGCAGCCTCGGGCTAGCCCCAGACAATGAGCAGTTCTTC

D: TRBD2
V: TRBV29-1
J: TRBJ2-1
size: NA
CDR3: CSVLGRGGHNEQFF
DNA: TGCAGCGTTTTGGGGCGGGGGGGCCACAATGAGCAGTTCTTC

D: NA
V: TRBV24-1
J: TRBJ2-5
size: NA
CDR3: CATGGQDWGVKETQYF
DNA: TGTGCCACCGGGGGCCAGGACTGGGGGGTAAAAGAGACCCAGTACTTC

D: NA
V: TRBV7-3
J: TRBJ1-1
size: NA
CDR3: CASSPLTVPAEGTEAFF
DNA: TGTGCCAGCAGCCCCTTGACAGTACCCGCGGAGGGGACTGAAGCTTTCTTT

D: TRBD1
V: TRBV19
J: TRBJ2-2
size: NA
CDR3: CASRRQGPQNTGELFF
DNA: TGTGCCAGTAGGCGACAGGGTCCCCAAAACACCGGGGAGCTGTTTTTT

D: TRBD2
V: TRBV10-3
J: TRBJ2-7
size: few
CDR3: CAIRKGLASEQYF
DNA: TGTGCCATCAGGAAAGGACTAGCTAGCGAGCAGTACTTC

D: TRBD1
V: TRBV7-2
J: TRBJ2-1
size: once
CDR3: CASSQGQTYNEQFF
DNA: TGTGCCAGCAGCCAGGGACAGACCTACAATGAGCAGTTCTTC

D: NA
V: TRBV10-3
J: TRBJ1-2
size: medium-sized
CDR3: CAISEGPGYTF
DNA: TGTGCCATCAGTGAGGGGCCCGGCTACACCTTC

D: NA
V: TRBV3-1/TRBV3-2
J: TRBJ2-7
size: once
CDR3: CASSPRERSYEQYF
DNA: TGTGCCAGCAGCCCCCGTGAACGCTCCTACGAGCAGTACTTC

D: TRBD2
V: TRBV11-2
J: TRBJ2-3
size: NA
CDR3: CASSLDLGRAGADTQYF
DNA: TGTGCCAGCAGCTTAGATCTCGGCAGGGCGGGGGCAGATACGCAGTATTTT

D: NA
V: TRBV3-1/TRBV3-2
J: TRBJ2-3
size: NA
CDR3: CASSLGPASTDTQYF
DNA: TGTGCCAGCAGTCTAGGGCCAGCTAGCACAGATACGCAGTATTTT

D: NA
V: TRBV29-1
J: TRBJ1-2
size: many
CDR3: CSVDFLSGTNYGYTF
DNA: TGCAGCGTTGACTTCCTGTCCGGGACCAACTATGGCTACACCTTC

D: TRBD1
V: TRBV6-5
J: TRBJ1-2
size: NA
CDR3: CASSLKLQGSGYTF
DNA: TGTGCCAGCAGCCTAAAATTACAGGGGTCGGGCTACACCTTC

D: TRBD1
V: TRBV15
J: TRBJ2-3
size: NA
CDR3: CATSRDWTGGADTQYF
DNA: TGTGCCACCAGCAGAGATTGGACAGGGGGGGCAGATACGCAGTATTTT

D: TRBD1
V: TRBV30
J: TRBJ1-3
size: NA
CDR3: CAWSVPRAGQGSGNTIYF
DNA: TGTGCCTGGAGTGTACCTCGGGCGGGACAGGGCTCTGGAAACACCATATATTTT

D: TRBD1
V: TRBV29-1
J: TRBJ1-1
size: NA
CDR3: CSVVPGQRDTEAFF
DNA: TGCAGCGTTGTTCCGGGACAGCGCGACACTGAAGCTTTCTTT

D: TRBD1
V: TRBV4-3
J: TRBJ2-7
size: once
CDR3: CASSQDPGTGPYEQYF
DNA: TGCGCCAGCAGCCAAGATCCGGGGACAGGCCCCTACGAGCAGTACTTC

D: TRBD2
V: TRBV19
J: TRBJ2-5
size: NA
CDR3: CASSLGLAETQYF
DNA: TGTGCCAGTAGCCTGGGACTAGCGGAGACCCAGTACTTC

D: NA
V: TRBV12-3/TRBV12-4
J: TRBJ1-2
size: NA
CDR3: CASSLARGHGYTF
DNA: TGTGCCAGCAGTTTAGCGAGGGGACATGGCTACACCTTC

D: TRBD1
V: TRBV7-2
J: TRBJ2-3
size: NA
CDR3: CASSSDGQGGADTQYF
DNA: TGTGCCAGCAGCTCCGACGGACAGGGTGGCGCAGATACGCAGTATTTT

D: TRBD2
V: TRBV19
J: TRBJ2-5
size: NA
CDR3: CASRATAGETQYF
DNA: TGTGCCAGCCGTGCGACAGCGGGGGAGACCCAGTACTTC

D: NA
V: TRBV2
J: TRBJ1-4
size: NA
CDR3: CASSDTVRNEKLFF
DNA: TGTGCCAGCAGTGATACAGTAAGAAATGAAAAACTGTTTTTT

D: TRBD1
V: TRBV2
J: TRBJ1-2
size: NA
CDR3: CASSSGRDRVHYGYTF
DNA: TGTGCCAGCAGCTCAGGTCGGGACAGGGTCCACTATGGCTACACCTTC